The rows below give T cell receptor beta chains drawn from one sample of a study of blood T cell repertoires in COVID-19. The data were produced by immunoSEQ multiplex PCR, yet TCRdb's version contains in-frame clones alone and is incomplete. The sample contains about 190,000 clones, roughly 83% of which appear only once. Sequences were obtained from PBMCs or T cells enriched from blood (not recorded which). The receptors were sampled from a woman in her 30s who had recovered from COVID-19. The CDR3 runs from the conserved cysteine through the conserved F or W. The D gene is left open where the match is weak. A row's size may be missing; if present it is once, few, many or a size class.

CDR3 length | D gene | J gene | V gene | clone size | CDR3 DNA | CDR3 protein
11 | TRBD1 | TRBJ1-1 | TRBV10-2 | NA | TGCGCCAGCAACCGACAGGGGGAAGCTTTCTTT | CASNRQGEAFF
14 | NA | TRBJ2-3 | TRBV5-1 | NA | TGCGCCAGCAGCTTGGCCACCTCCGGAGATACGCAGTATTTT | CASSLATSGDTQYF
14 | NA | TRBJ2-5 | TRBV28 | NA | TGTGCCAGCAGTCGGTCGGGGAGTGGAGAGACCCAGTACTTC | CASSRSGSGETQYF
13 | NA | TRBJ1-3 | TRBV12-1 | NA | TGTGCCAGTCTTCAGGGGGCTGGAAACACCATATATTTT | CASLQGAGNTIYF
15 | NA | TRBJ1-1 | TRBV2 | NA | TGTGCCAGCAGTGGGGCCCAGGGTGAGAACACTGAAGCTTTCTTT | CASSGAQGENTEAFF
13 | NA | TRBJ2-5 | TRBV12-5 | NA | TGTGCTAGTGGTTTGGTGGGCAGAGAGACCCAGTACTTC | CASGLVGRETQYF
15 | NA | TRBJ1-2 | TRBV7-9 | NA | TGTGCCAGCAGCTTAGGGACAGTTCCTACTTATGGCTACACCTTC | CASSLGTVPTYGYTF
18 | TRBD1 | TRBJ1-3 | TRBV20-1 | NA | TGCAGTGCTAGTCGTCCCGGGACAGGGATGAGCTCTGGAAACACCATATATTTT | CSASRPGTGMSSGNTIYF
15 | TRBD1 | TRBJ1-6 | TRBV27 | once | TGTGCCAGCAAACGACAGGGGCGGTTGGATTCACCCCTCCACTTT | CASKRQGRLDSPLHF
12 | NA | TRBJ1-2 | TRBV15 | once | TGTGCCACCAGGGGGACTGGCGAACGCTACACCTTC | CATRGTGERYTF
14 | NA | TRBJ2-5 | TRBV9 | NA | TGTGCCAGCAGCGTAAGGAGTTTCGGGGTGGCCCAGTACTTC | CASSVRSFGVAQYF
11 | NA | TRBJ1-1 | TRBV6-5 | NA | TGTGCCAGCACGGAGGGTTTTGAAGCTTTCTTT | CASTEGFEAFF
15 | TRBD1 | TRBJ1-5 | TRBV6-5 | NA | TGTGCCAGCAGTCCAATGAACAGGGGCTATCAGCCCCAGCATTTT | CASSPMNRGYQPQHF
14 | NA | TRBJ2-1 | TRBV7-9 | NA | TGTGCCAGCACCCCACCCAGGGGCTACAATGAGCAGTTCTTC | CASTPPRGYNEQFF
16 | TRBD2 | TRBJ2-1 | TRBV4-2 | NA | TGTGCCAGCAGCCCGGCGGCGGGGGGTGCCTACAATGAGCAGTTCTTC | CASSPAAGGAYNEQFF
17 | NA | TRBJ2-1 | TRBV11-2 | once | TGTGCCAGCAGCCCATTCCGACGGGGTTTTCGGTACAATGAGCAGTTCTTC | CASSPFRRGFRYNEQFF
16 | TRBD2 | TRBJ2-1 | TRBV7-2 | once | TGTGCCAGCAGCTTATGGGGGGGGAGGACCTACAATGAGCAGTTCTTC | CASSLWGGRTYNEQFF
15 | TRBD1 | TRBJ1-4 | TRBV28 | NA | TGTGCCAGCAGTTTATCCGGGACAGGAGGGGAAAAACTGTTTTTT | CASSLSGTGGEKLFF
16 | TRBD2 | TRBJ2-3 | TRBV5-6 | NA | TGTGCCAGCAGCTTCCCTGGCGGGAGTCGTGCAGATACGCAGTATTTT | CASSFPGGSRADTQYF
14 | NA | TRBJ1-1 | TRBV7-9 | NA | TGTGCCAGCAGCTCTAGCGATGGGAACACTGAAGCTTTCTTT | CASSSSDGNTEAFF
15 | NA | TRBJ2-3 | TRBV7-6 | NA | TGTGCCAGCAGCTCCGGACGGGAATACACAGATACGCAGTATTTT | CASSSGREYTDTQYF
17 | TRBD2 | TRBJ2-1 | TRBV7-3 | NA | TGTGCCAGCAGCCCTGGGGTGGGGCTAGCGGGGAAAAATGAGCAGTTCTTC | CASSPGVGLAGKNEQFF
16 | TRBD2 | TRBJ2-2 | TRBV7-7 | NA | TGTGCTAGCAGCTTTATCAGCGGGAGGAACACCGGGGAGCTGTTTTTT | CASSFISGRNTGELFF
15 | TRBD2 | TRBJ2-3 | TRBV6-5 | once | TGTGCCAGCAGCGACTCGCGGGGGGTTCCGAATACGCAGTATTTT | CASSDSRGVPNTQYF
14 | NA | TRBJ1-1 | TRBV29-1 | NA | TGCAGCGGACGACGGGGGGCCGCCAACACTGAAGCTTTCTTT | CSGRRGAANTEAFF
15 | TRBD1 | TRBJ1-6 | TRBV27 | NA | TGTGCCAGCAGTCTAAGGACAGGGATTTTCTCACCCCTCCACTTT | CASSLRTGIFSPLHF
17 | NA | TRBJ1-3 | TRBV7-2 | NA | TGTGCCAGCAGCTTAGAAGGGGGACGGAGGACGAGAAACACCATATATTTT | CASSLEGGRRTRNTIYF
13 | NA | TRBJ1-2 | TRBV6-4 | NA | TGTGCCAGCAGTGCAAGGGAGGAGGATGGCTACACCTTC | CASSAREEDGYTF
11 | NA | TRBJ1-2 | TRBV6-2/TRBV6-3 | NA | TGTGCCAGCAGTCAGGGTTATGGCTACACCTTC | CASSQGYGYTF
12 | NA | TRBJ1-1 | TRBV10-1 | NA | TGCGCCAGCATGAGTGTGCAGGGAAAAGCTTTCTTT | CASMSVQGKAFF
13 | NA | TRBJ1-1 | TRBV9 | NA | TGTGCCAGCAGCTTCGGACAAGCCACTGAAGCTTTCTTT | CASSFGQATEAFF
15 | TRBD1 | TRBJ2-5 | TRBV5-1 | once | TGCGCCAGCAGCCCGCGGACAGGGGCCGGGGAGACCCAGTACTTC | CASSPRTGAGETQYF
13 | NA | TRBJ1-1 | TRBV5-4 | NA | TGTGCCAGCAGTCGCAGGGGTGCCACTGAAGCTTTCTTT | CASSRRGATEAFF
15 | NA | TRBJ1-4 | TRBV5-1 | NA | TGCGCCAGCAGCTGGGGGCGGCCGAATAATGAAAAACTGTTTTTT | CASSWGRPNNEKLFF
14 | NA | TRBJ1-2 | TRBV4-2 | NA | TGTGCCAGCAGCCAAGAAGGAGGGAACTATGGCTACACCTTC | CASSQEGGNYGYTF
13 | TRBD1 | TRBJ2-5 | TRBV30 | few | TGTGCCTGGAGTGGGGACAGGGGAGAGACCCAGTACTTC | CAWSGDRGETQYF
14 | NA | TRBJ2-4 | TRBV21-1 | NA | TGTGCCAGCAGCAAAGCAGGGGCGAAAAACATTCAGTACTTC | CASSKAGAKNIQYF
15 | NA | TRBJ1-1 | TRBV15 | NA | TGTGCCACCAGCAGAGGCCCCCTGACGGGGAATGAAGCTTTCTTT | CATSRGPLTGNEAFF
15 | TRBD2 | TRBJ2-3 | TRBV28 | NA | TGTGCCAGCAGCCCCGGGACTAAAAGCACAGATACGCAGTATTTT | CASSPGTKSTDTQYF
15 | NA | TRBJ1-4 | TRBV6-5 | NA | TGTGCCAGCAGTTACTCCGTTTGGGAGAATGAAAAACTGTTTTTT | CASSYSVWENEKLFF
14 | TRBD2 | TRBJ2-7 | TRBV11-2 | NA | TGTGCCAGCACCCTGGGACTAGCGGGCTACGAGCAGTACTTC | CASTLGLAGYEQYF